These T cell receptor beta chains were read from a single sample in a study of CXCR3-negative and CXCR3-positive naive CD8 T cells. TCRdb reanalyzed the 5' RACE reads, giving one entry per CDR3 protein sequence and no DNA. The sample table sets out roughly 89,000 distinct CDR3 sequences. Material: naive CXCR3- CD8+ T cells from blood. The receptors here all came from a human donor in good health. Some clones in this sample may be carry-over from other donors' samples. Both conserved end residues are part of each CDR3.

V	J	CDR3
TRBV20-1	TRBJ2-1	CSATKLALPYNEQFF
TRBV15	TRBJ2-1	CATSRVGQFYDNEQFF
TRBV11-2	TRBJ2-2	CASSLVYGGNTGELFF
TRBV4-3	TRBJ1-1	CASSQDINRGWGTEAFF
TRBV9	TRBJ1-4	CASSVEDGHGEKLFF
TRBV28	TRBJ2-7	CASSLGRGAPREQYF
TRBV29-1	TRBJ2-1	CSVPPRGTSGRLGYNEQFF
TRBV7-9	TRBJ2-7	CASIDRDTTHEQYF
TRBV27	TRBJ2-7	CASSGGPLYEQYF
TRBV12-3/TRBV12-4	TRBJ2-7	CASSLGTSGYEQYF
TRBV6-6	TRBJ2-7	CASSATGREEQYF
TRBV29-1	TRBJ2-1	CSAVAGVNNEQFF
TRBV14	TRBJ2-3	CASGGLLTDTQYF
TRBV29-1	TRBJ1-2	CSVEQNNYGYTF
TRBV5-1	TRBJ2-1	CASSPSDGSAYNEQFF
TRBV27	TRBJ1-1	CASSRDVGTEAFF
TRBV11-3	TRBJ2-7	CASSLVGPPEQYF
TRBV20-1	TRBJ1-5	CSAKYSNQPQHF
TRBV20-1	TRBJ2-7	CSARDQGSTYEQYF
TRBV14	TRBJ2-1	CASSQDNNAGNEQFF
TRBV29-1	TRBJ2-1	CSVRTGLNEQFF
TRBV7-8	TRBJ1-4	CASSLATGTGSEKLFF
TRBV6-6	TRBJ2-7	CASSWGREQYF
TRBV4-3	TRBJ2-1	CASSQNLGAYNEQFF
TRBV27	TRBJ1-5	CASSLSGLEGGQPQHF
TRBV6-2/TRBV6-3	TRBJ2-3	CAGAGGNTDTQYF
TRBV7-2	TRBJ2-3	CASSLANSRATQYF
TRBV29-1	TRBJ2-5	CSVGGRGMPGETQYF
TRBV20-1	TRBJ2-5	CSAGVMGAQETQYF
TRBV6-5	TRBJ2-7	CASTSKGFHEQYF
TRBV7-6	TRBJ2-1	CASSSGLGFYNEQFF
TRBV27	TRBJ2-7	CASSLLTSGGAYEQYF
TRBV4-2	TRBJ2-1	CASSQDERTAIGNEQFF
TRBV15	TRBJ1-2	CATRGNSDGYTF
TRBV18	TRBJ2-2	CASSQRTEPNTGELFF
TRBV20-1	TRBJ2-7	CSARGGAHYEQYF
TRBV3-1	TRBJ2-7	CASSRGQRPYEQYF
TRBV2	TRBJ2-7	CASGMMAGDHEQYF
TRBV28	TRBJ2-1	CASRGTGGGEQFF
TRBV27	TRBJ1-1	CASSPSAGGTEAFF
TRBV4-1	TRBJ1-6	CASSIGDNSPLHF
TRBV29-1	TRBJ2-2	CSVKLAVANTGELFF
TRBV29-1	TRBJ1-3	CSVSADGQIADTIYF
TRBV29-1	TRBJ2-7	CSVADLGGEQYF
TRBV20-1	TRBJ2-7	CSATLAVRYEQYF
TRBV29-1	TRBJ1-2	CSVEDYRTGDPDGYTF
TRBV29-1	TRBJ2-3	CSVVLLGTDTQYF
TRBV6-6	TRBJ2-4	CASGYRTDRNIQYF
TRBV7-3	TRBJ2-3	CASSSPNTDTQYF